This paragraph covers one T cell receptor beta chain sequence. The source of the sample is a study of T cells after yellow fever vaccination. TCRdb analysed the 5' RACE reads with MiXCR anew, one entry per CDR3 protein. The sample contains about 120,000 distinct CDR3 sequences, around 9.8% of which appear only once. The sequence was obtained from a man in his late teens or twenties who received the YFV17D yellow fever vaccine. Sequenced here: CD8+ T cells sorted from PBMCs, sampled on the day of the yellow fever booster vaccination.

The CDR3 spells CASSQDPVIHQTDTQYF. CDR3 bases: TGCGCCAGCAGCCAAGACCCGGTCATTCACCAGACAGATACGCAGTATTTT. The chain carries TRBV4-3 and TRBJ2-3, with unresolved D. Germline V gene data show CDR1 as LGHNA and CDR2 as YSLEER. Trimming cost V 0 bases and J 3 bases, with 16 bases left between them. The CDR3 contains 17 residues.